This is a list of T cell receptor beta chains from one sample in a study of OX40 agonist ivuxolimab in advanced cancers. This table comes from immunoSEQ multiplex PCR, and its TCRdb copy is limited to in-frame clones, with some not included. Among approximately 57,000 clones listed, about 83% were seen once. Sequencing was performed on CD4+ or CD8+ T cells sorted from blood, taken in a trial of the OX40 agonist ivuxolimab. The receptor source for this set is an adult with an advanced solid tumor such as melanoma, head and neck, liver or kidney cancer. CDR3s include the opening cysteine and the closing phenylalanine or tryptophan. Each record gives: J gene, V gene, D gene, clone size, CDR3 protein, CDR3 DNA. D genes are given only for firm matches. Expanded clones are given a class, and other clones once, few, many or no size at all.

J gene: TRBJ2-3; V gene: TRBV2; D gene: -; clone size: -; CDR3 protein: CASSEGRGAVDTQYF; CDR3 DNA: TGTGCCAGCAGTGAAGGGCGGGGAGCGGTAGATACGCAGTATTTT
J gene: TRBJ1-1; V gene: TRBV6-6; D gene: -; clone size: -; CDR3 protein: CASSKGVVNTEAFF; CDR3 DNA: TGTGCCAGCAGTAAGGGAGTTGTGAACACTGAAGCTTTCTTT
J gene: TRBJ2-7; V gene: TRBV10-3; D gene: TRBD2; clone size: -; CDR3 protein: CAISERLTSSSLGYEQYF; CDR3 DNA: TGTGCCATCAGTGAAAGATTGACTAGCTCCTCTTTGGGGTACGAGCAGTACTTC
J gene: TRBJ2-1; V gene: TRBV18; D gene: -; clone size: -; CDR3 protein: CASSPLGGAGNEQFF; CDR3 DNA: TGTGCCAGCTCACCCTTAGGCGGGGCGGGGAATGAGCAGTTCTTC
J gene: TRBJ2-1; V gene: TRBV6-5; D gene: TRBD2; clone size: -; CDR3 protein: CASSYRSGRDNEQFF; CDR3 DNA: TGTGCCAGCAGTTATAGAAGCGGGAGAGACAATGAGCAGTTCTTC
J gene: TRBJ1-6; V gene: TRBV28; D gene: TRBD1; clone size: -; CDR3 protein: CASVGRGLRTRNSPLHF; CDR3 DNA: TGTGCCAGCGTCGGTAGGGGGCTCCGAACCCGTAATTCACCCCTCCACTTT
J gene: TRBJ1-1; V gene: TRBV5-1; D gene: -; clone size: -; CDR3 protein: CASSPGRRRMEAFF; CDR3 DNA: TGCGCCAGCAGCCCCGGAAGACGAAGGATGGAAGCTTTCTTT
J gene: TRBJ2-2; V gene: TRBV7-7; D gene: -; clone size: -; CDR3 protein: CASSPRLRATGELFF; CDR3 DNA: TGTGCCAGCAGCCCCCGTTTACGCGCCACCGGGGAGCTGTTTTTT
J gene: TRBJ1-3; V gene: TRBV5-4; D gene: -; clone size: once; CDR3 protein: CASSLSGGNTIYF; CDR3 DNA: TGTGCCAGCAGCTTGTCTGGGGGTAACACCATATATTTT
J gene: TRBJ2-7; V gene: TRBV2; D gene: -; clone size: -; CDR3 protein: CASTLLGIGGEQYF; CDR3 DNA: TGTGCCAGCACCTTGCTGGGGATCGGTGGCGAGCAGTACTTC
J gene: TRBJ2-2; V gene: TRBV19; D gene: -; clone size: -; CDR3 protein: CASTRDQIGAGTGELFF; CDR3 DNA: TGTGCCAGCACCCGGGACCAAATTGGGGCGGGTACCGGGGAGCTGTTTTTT
J gene: TRBJ1-5; V gene: TRBV19; D gene: TRBD1; clone size: -; CDR3 protein: CASSLRGLWQPQHF; CDR3 DNA: TGTGCCAGTAGTCTCAGGGGGCTTTGGCAGCCCCAGCATTTT
J gene: TRBJ2-2; V gene: TRBV7-3; D gene: TRBD1; clone size: -; CDR3 protein: CASSLGTGSSGELFF; CDR3 DNA: TGTGCCAGCAGCTTAGGGACAGGGAGTTCCGGGGAGCTGTTTTTT
J gene: TRBJ2-1; V gene: TRBV11-3; D gene: TRBD2; clone size: -; CDR3 protein: CASSPRAGGQEGEQFF; CDR3 DNA: TGTGCCAGCAGCCCCAGGGCGGGAGGGCAGGAGGGTGAGCAGTTCTTC